This note documents a single T cell receptor beta chain sequence. Assay used: immunoSEQ multiplex PCR; TCRdb lists only in-frame clones, some missing. The sample comprises 65,000 to 80,000 clones, approximately 98% of which are singletons, and around 0.22% rests with the top ten. This record belongs to a study of technical replicates of blood from a few donors. The TCR comes from a human donor in good health. Sequencing was done on a sample of T cells isolated from PBMCs.

DNA for the CDR3: TGTGCCAGCAGCGTATCAGGACTAGCGATGTACGAGCAGTACTTC. Translating gives CASSVSGLAMYEQYF. V usage is TRBV9 and J usage is TRBJ2-7; 9 bases line up with TRBD2. The CDR3 extends over 15 amino acids. The J segment lost 4 bases and the V segment lost 1 base, leaving 6 bases of the junction unmatched. Per germline, CDR1 SGDLS and CDR2 YYNGEE.